One sample yielded the 26 T cell receptor beta chains listed below, sequenced in a study of blood T cell repertoires in COVID-19 (dated by TCRdb to 2019 to 2021). The library was prepared using the immunoSEQ multiplex PCR assay. The table comes from immuneACCESS by way of TCRdb, which keeps in-frame sequences with V and J called. Part of the clones is missing from these tables; in studies checked, under half for an unresolved V gene and the rest for unknown reasons. This sample lists about 43,000 clones; over 80% were detected once. The leading ten clones occupy over 15% of the sample. The sample taken for sequencing was peripheral blood. These receptor sequences come from a man in his 60s with active COVID-19.

V and J are TRBV6-2 or TRBV6-3 and TRBJ2-3, with a weak D call TRBD1 (6 bases). Between the trimmed V and J ends, which lost 6 bases and 4 bases, there was a span of 11 bases. Germline V gene data show CDR1 as MNHEY and CDR2 as SVGEGT. The CDR3 is 13 residues long. The chain's CDR3 is CASSPRTADTQYF. The DNA of the CDR3 is TGTGCCAGCAGCCCCCGGACAGCAGATACGCAGTATTTT.

The J gene is TRBJ1-6, the V gene TRBV4-1; 7 positions agree with TRBD1. There are 17 residues in the CDR3. V was pared by 3 bases and J by 5 bases, with 10 bases of the junction left unmatched. CDR1 and CDR2 from the germline V gene are MGHRA and YSYEKL. DNA for the CDR3: TGCGCCAGCAGCCACTTTGACAGGGACCAGAATAATTCACCCCTCCACTTT. Translated, it gives CASSHFDRDQNNSPLHF.

The rearrangement joins TRBV11-1 to TRBJ2-5, with TRBD1 identical over 7 bases. Germline lookup yields CDR1 SGHAT and CDR2 FQDESV (reference sequence). There are 14 residues in the CDR3. The junction had 3 bases not matched to a gene; V was cut back by 1 base and J by 4 bases. Here the CDR3 reads CASSLGGGVETQYF. DNA of the CDR3: TGTGCCAGCAGCTTAGGAGGGGGCGTAGAGACCCAGTACTTC.

With regard to this clone: The same CDR3 can be traced to other DNA sequences in this sample. The V call is TRBV4-3, the J call TRBJ2-7; TRBD1 matches at 7 bases. This CDR3 has 16 amino acids. The junction had 8 bases not matched to a gene; V was cut back by 0 bases and J by 3 bases. Per the germline V gene, CDR1 is LGHNA and CDR2 is YSLEER. CDR3 loop: CASSQDHRGRSYEQYF. The CDR3 nucleotides read TGCGCCAGCAGCCAAGATCATAGGGGGCGCAGCTACGAGCAGTACTTC.

The table lists this clone with a count of one. V usage is TRBV21-1 and J usage is TRBJ2-5; TRBD2 reflects the table's D call only, with no check against the DNA. TRBV21-1 is described as a pseudogene. The CDR3 contains 15 residues. In nucleotides, the CDR3 is TGTGCCAGCAGCCCGATGGAGGAGGGCCAAGAGACCCAGTACTTC. Its translation: CASSPMEEGQETQYF.

This CDR3 reads CASTLDRAHNQPQHF. CDR3 in DNA: TGTGCCAGCACCCTTGACAGGGCCCACAATCAGCCCCAGCATTTT. This chain links TRBV6-5 with TRBJ1-5, with 7 bases lining up with TRBD1. Germline values: CDR1 MNHEY, CDR2 SVGAGI. V lost 7 bases, J lost 3 bases, and 9 bases stayed unmatched. The CDR3 extends over 15 amino acids.

This chain connects TRBV12-3 or TRBV12-4 to TRBJ1-2; no clear D gene. This CDR3 has 12 residues. The V end was cut by 7 bases, the J end by 2 bases, with 8 bases between. CDR3 nucleotides: TGTGCCAGCAACACCGGGAACTATGGCTACACCTTC. This sequence encodes CASNTGNYGYTF.

The chain has TRBV3-1 (or the pseudogene TRBV3-2) and TRBJ1-6; weak D call: TRBD1 (5 bases). Germline V lookup: CDR1 LGHDT, CDR2 YNNKEL (reference sequence). Between the trimmed V and J ends, which lost 0 bases and 5 bases, there was a span of 11 bases. The CDR3 is 16 residues long. In DNA form, the CDR3 reads TGTGCCAGCAGCCAAGATTGGCGGACACATAATTCACCCCTCCACTTT. Protein sequence: CASSQDWRTHNSPLHF.

Concerning this clone itself: A junction end diverges from the germline sequence, so it may reflect a read error. This chain uses TRBV7-7 with TRBJ2-5; D not resolved. The CDR3 has 12 residues. Looked up from germline, CDR1 is SSHAT and CDR2 is FNYEAQ (reference sequence). CDR3 loop: CASSFLGETQYF. The DNA for the CDR3 is TGTGCTAGCAGCTTTCTCGGGGAGACCCAGTACTTC.

The chain has TRBV20-1 and TRBJ1-2, with a weak D call TRBD1 (5 bases). The length of the CDR3 is 11 residues. Trimming took 2 bases from V and 6 from J, leaving 7 bases between them. Germline CDR1 DFQATT, CDR2 SNEGSKA (reference sequence). The CDR3 protein is CSARSGNGYTF. In DNA form, the CDR3 reads TGCAGTGCTAGATCAGGGAATGGCTACACCTTC.

This clone was observed once. The chain carries TRBV25-1 and TRBJ2-3; 7 nucleotides agree with TRBD1. CDR3 length equals 14 residues. Unmatched junction bases numbered 8, after V lost 3 bases and J lost 8 bases. Germline V gene lookup returns CDR1 MGHDK and CDR2 SYGVNS. The CDR3 spells CASSEAGGRGTQYF. CDR3 nucleotides: TGTGCCAGCAGTGAGGCAGGGGGACGCGGTACGCAGTATTTT.

The J gene is TRBJ2-1, the V gene TRBV9; 8 nucleotides agree with TRBD1. V shed 0 bases and J 7 bases; nucleotides not matched to a gene: 6. Germline V gene lookup returns CDR1 SGDLS and CDR2 YYNGEE. CDR3 length: 15 amino acids. The CDR3 nucleotides read TGTGCCAGCAGCGTAGCGCAGGGGGCTTTGAATGAGCAGTTCTTC. Its translation: CASSVAQGALNEQFF. Based on the CDR3 plus reference TRBV9 and TRBJ2-1, the full variable domain is DSGVTQTPKHLITATGQRVTLRCSPRSGDLSVYWYQQSLDQGLQFLIQYYNGEERAKGNILERFSAQQFPDLHSELNLSSLELGDSALYFCASSVAQGALNEQFFGPGTRLTVL.

The V gene is TRBV10-3, the J gene TRBJ2-7, with a possible D match to TRBD1 (6 bases). The CDR3 runs to 14 residues. V lost 3 bases to trimming and J lost 4 bases, with 13 bases between them. Germline V gene sequence: CDR1 ENHRY, CDR2 SYGVKD. The CDR3 region has the DNA TGTGCCATCAGTGACCGCAGGGGTTCGTACGAGCAGTACTTC. Protein: CAISDRRGSYEQYF.

V usage is TRBV2 and J usage is TRBJ1-6; D remains unclear. Looked up from germline, CDR1 is SNHLY and CDR2 is FYNNEI. Trimming took 4 bases from V and 2 from J, leaving 9 bases between them. CDR3 length: 15 residues. The CDR3 loop is CASSGEGAYNSPLHF. The CDR3 region has the DNA TGTGCCAGCAGTGGGGAGGGTGCCTATAATTCACCCCTCCACTTT.

V is TRBV20-1 and J is TRBJ1-2; no definite D call. CDR1 and CDR2 (germline): DFQATT, SNEGSKA (reference sequence). The CDR3 has 11 residues. V lost 4 bases and J lost 6, with 9 bases in between. The CDR3 coding sequence is TGCAGTGCTAAACTACTCAATGGCTACACCTTC. It codes for CSAKLLNGYTF.

The chain joins TRBV5-1 to TRBJ2-7, with 11 bases fitting TRBD2. CDR1 is SGHRS, CDR2 YFSETQ, per germline. The ends lost 0 bases at V and 5 bases at J; junction bases unmatched: 7. The CDR3 has 16 residues. The CDR3 DNA sequence: TGCGCCAGCAGCTTGGAACTAGCGGGAGCCAGGAACGAGCAGTACTTC. It is translated as CASSLELAGARNEQYF.

This chain joins TRBV2 and TRBJ2-7; D is unresolved. Germline values: CDR1 SNHLY, CDR2 FYNNEI. This CDR3 has 14 residues. V gave up 6 bases and J gave up 6 bases, with 18 bases separating them. The CDR3 loop is CASRADTIEGEQYF. The DNA for the CDR3 is TGTGCCAGCAGGGCCGACACGATAGAAGGCGAGCAGTACTTC.

The chain is built from TRBV19 and TRBJ1-6, with 9 bases matching TRBD1. With V trimmed by 6 bases and J by 5 bases, 2 bases remained unmatched. The CDR3 has 14 residues. Germline assignment: CDR1 LNHDA and CDR2 SQIVND (reference sequence). The CDR3 protein is CASRRTGDNSPLHF. The CDR3 nucleotides read TGTGCCAGTAGAAGGACAGGGGATAATTCACCCCTCCACTTT.

This clone was counted only a few times. The J gene is TRBJ1-5, the V gene TRBV7-8, with 11 bases that match TRBD1. CDR1 is SGHVS and CDR2 is FQNEAQ in the germline V gene. There are 16 residues in the CDR3. The ends lost 4 bases at V and 6 bases at J; junction bases unmatched: 8. The CDR3 protein is CASSSSGQGAGQPQHF. The CDR3 bases are TGTGCCAGCAGCTCGTCTGGACAGGGGGCAGGTCAGCCCCAGCATTTT.

The chain has TRBV18 and TRBJ1-1, with D uncertain. Germline V gene sequence: CDR1 KGHSH, CDR2 LQKENI. The CDR3 contains 11 residues. V gave up 3 bases and J gave up 8 bases, with 7 bases separating them. CDR3 loop: CASSPKEEAFF. The DNA for the CDR3 is TGTGCCAGCTCACCTAAAGAGGAAGCTTTCTTT. Full variable domain (rest looked up from reference TRBV18 and TRBJ1-1): NAGVMQNPRHLVRRRGQEARLRCSPMKGHSHVYWYRQLPEEGLKFMVYLQKENIIDESGMPKERFSAEFPKEGPSILRIQQVVRGDSAAYFCASSPKEEAFFGQGTRLTVV.

V usage is TRBV7-3 and J usage is TRBJ2-6; TRBD2 might be the D (6 bases). CDR3 length: 17 amino acids. Germline lookup yields CDR1 SGHTA and CDR2 FQGTGA. V shed 6 bases and J shed 0 bases, with 15 bases lying between them. For the CDR3, the DNA is TGTGCCAGCAGATTTAAGCGGGTGGTCTCTGGGGCCAACGTCCTGACTTTC. Translated: CASRFKRVVSGANVLTF.

The chain combines TRBV3-1 (or the pseudogene TRBV3-2) with TRBJ2-2; 7 nucleotides line up with TRBD1. This CDR3 has 17 residues. Germline V gene lookup returns CDR1 LGHDT and CDR2 YNNKEL (reference sequence). Germline trimming cut 3 bases from V and 5 bases from J; bases unmatched to any gene: 12. The CDR3 DNA sequence: TGTGCCAGCAGCCATCCCGCGAGGGGACAGACGACCGGGGAGCTGTTTTTT. Protein product: CASSHPARGQTTGELFF.

The J gene is TRBJ1-3, the V gene TRBV2; D is unresolved. Per germline, CDR1 SNHLY and CDR2 FYNNEI. V lost 7 bases and J 0 bases, leaving 22 bases between the germline ends. This CDR3 region has 18 residues. This CDR3 reads CASMLEGGLRRSGNTIYF. CDR3 bases: TGTGCCAGCATGCTAGAAGGCGGGTTGAGGCGCTCTGGAAACACCATATATTTT.

V is TRBV9 and J is TRBJ1-6; TRBD1 matches 8 bases. The ends lost 3 bases at V and 8 bases at J; junction bases unmatched: 4. CDR3 length equals 14 residues. Germline V gene lookup returns CDR1 SGDLS and CDR2 YYNGEE. In DNA, the CDR3 is TGTGCCAGCAGCGCCGGACAGGGCGATTCACCCCTCCACTTT. Its protein product is CASSAGQGDSPLHF.

This clone is a singleton in its sample. The chain couples TRBV10-2 to TRBJ2-3; 11 positions agree with TRBD2. With 6 bases clipped from V and 6 bases from J, the junction kept 11 bases outside the gene matches. The length of the CDR3 is 16 residues. Per the germline V gene, CDR1 is WSHSY and CDR2 is SAAADI. The CDR3 loop reads CASSDPKTSGIDTQYF. The DNA for the CDR3 is TGCGCCAGCAGCGACCCAAAGACTAGCGGGATTGATACGCAGTATTTT.

The genes are TRBV27 and TRBJ2-3; TRBD2 agrees at 12 bases. CDR1 and CDR2 from the germline V gene are MNHEY and SMNVEV (reference sequence). This CDR3 has 19 amino acids. Trimming took 1 base from V and 6 from J; bases not matched to a gene: 14. CDR3 coding DNA: TGTGCCAGCAGTTTATGGCCTAGCGGGGGGGCCGGTTTGTCCGATACGCAGTATTTT. Protein product: CASSLWPSGGAGLSDTQYF.